The next 3 T cell receptor beta chains were all read from a single sample in a study of CD8 T cells in Susac syndrome (dated by TCRdb to 2018 to 2020). The library was built by means of the immunoSEQ multiplex PCR assay. RNA was extracted using the RNeasy kit, and roughly 0.45 to 1 microgram was reverse transcribed with random hexamers. TCRdb cleaned the public reads at Q25 with fastp, built clones with MiXCR and kept in-frame beta chains. Entries that share a CDR3 protein sequence are merged under the most common genes and DNA. The sample table lists roughly 150,000 distinct CDR3 sequences, roughly 94% of them with a count of one. The top ten hold about 0.094% of the sample. Sequencing input: CD4+ T cells from PBMCs. The source is a human donor with multiple sclerosis.

The chain uses TRBV27 and TRBJ2-7; TRBD2 is a possible D gene (5 bases). The CDR3 loop spans 14 amino acids. CDR1 MNHEY and CDR2 SMNVEV come from the germline V gene (reference sequence). The V and J ends lost 6 bases and 3 bases respectively, with 15 bases between them. DNA for the CDR3: TGTGCCAGCAGGAGCGCCGGAGGCGGCTACGAGCAGTACTTC. Translated, it gives CASRSAGGGYEQYF.

The chain combines TRBV27 with TRBJ1-2; D possibly corresponds to TRBD1 (5 bases). This CDR3 comprises 13 residues. Germline V gene sequence: CDR1 MNHEY, CDR2 SMNVEV (reference sequence). The germline V and J ends were trimmed by 6 bases and 3 bases, with 11 bases remaining between them. CDR3 nucleotides: TGTGCCAGCAGCCCAGGGAGGGACTATGGCTACACCTTC. This translates into CASSPGRDYGYTF.

The chain carries TRBV5-1 and TRBJ2-7; D is perhaps TRBD2 (5 bases). Germline V CDR1 and CDR2: SGHRS, YFSETQ. The CDR3 runs to 17 residues. Trimming pared 0 bases from V and 3 bases from J, leaving 19 bases between. The CDR3 coding sequence is TGCGCCAGCAGCTTGGGATTCGGCACTCCCGAGGGCTACGAGCAGTACTTC. It translates to CASSLGFGTPEGYEQYF.